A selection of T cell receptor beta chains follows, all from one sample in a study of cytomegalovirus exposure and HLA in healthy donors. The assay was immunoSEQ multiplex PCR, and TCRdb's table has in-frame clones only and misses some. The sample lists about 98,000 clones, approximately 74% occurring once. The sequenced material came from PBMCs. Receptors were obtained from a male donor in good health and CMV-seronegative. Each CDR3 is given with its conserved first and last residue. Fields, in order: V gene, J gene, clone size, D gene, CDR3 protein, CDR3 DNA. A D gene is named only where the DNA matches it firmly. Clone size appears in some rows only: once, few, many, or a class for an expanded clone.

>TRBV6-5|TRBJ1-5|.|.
CASSYSNNLNQPQHF
TGTGCCAGCAGTTACTCGAACAATCTGAATCAGCCCCAGCATTTT
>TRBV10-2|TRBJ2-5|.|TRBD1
CASSFTRDSRQETQYF
TGCGCCAGCAGTTTTACCCGGGACAGTCGCCAAGAGACCCAGTACTTC
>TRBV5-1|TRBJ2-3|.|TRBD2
CASSPGTSGQTTDTQYF
TGCGCCAGCAGCCCAGGGACTAGCGGGCAGACCACAGATACGCAGTATTTT
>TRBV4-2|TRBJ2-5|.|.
CASSPRTSGLGGETQYF
TGTGCCAGCAGTCCCCGGACGTCGGGACTGGGGGGAGAGACCCAGTACTTC
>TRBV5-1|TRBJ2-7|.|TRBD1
CASSTQGAGYEQYF
TGCGCCAGCAGCACACAGGGGGCTGGGTACGAGCAGTACTTC
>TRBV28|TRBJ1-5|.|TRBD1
CASRTGGVQPQHF
TGTGCCAGCAGGACAGGGGGCGTTCAGCCCCAGCATTTT
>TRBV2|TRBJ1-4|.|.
CASSEGQGHEKLFF
TGTGCCAGCAGTGAGGGACAAGGGCATGAAAAACTGTTTTTT
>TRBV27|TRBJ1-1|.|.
CASSPRRGPGNTEAFF
TGTGCCAGCAGCCCCAGGCGGGGTCCAGGAAACACTGAAGCTTTCTTT
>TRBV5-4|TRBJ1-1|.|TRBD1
CASSPGQGNTEAFF
TGTGCCAGCAGTCCCGGACAGGGTAACACTGAAGCTTTCTTT
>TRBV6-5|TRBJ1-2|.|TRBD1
CASSYLRTGGGYGYTF
TGTGCCAGCAGTTACCTAAGGACAGGGGGCGGCTATGGCTACACCTTC
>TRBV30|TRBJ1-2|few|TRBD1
CAWTRNRGHNYGYTF
TGTGCCTGGACCAGAAACAGGGGTCATAACTATGGCTACACCTTC
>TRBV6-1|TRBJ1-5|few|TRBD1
CASSEADRGMTQHF
TGTGCCAGCAGTGAAGCCGACAGGGGTATGACCCAGCATTTT
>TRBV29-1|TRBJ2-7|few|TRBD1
CSVSGTGDYEQYF
TGCAGCGTGTCCGGGACAGGGGACTACGAGCAGTACTTC
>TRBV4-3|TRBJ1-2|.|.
CASSQDEAGLTYGYTF
TGCGCCAGCAGCCAAGATGAAGCAGGGCTTACTTATGGCTACACCTTC
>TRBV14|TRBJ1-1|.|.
CASSRRREGWNTEAFF
TGTGCCAGCAGCCGAAGGCGGGAGGGATGGAACACTGAAGCTTTCTTT
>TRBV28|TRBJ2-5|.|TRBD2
CASSLGPAGEAGQETQYF
TGTGCCAGCAGTTTAGGACCAGCGGGAGAGGCGGGCCAAGAGACCCAGTACTTC
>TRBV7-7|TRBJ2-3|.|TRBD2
CASSLLAGEGDTQYF
TGTGCCAGCAGCTTACTAGCGGGAGAAGGAGATACGCAGTATTTT
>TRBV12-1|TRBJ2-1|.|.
CASTIGGGREASSSYNEQFF
TGTGCCAGCACCATTGGAGGGGGGCGGGAGGCCTCGAGCTCCTACAATGAGCAGTTCTTC
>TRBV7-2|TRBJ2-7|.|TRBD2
CASGPGLAATYEQYF
TGTGCCAGCGGTCCCGGACTAGCGGCAACCTACGAGCAGTACTTC
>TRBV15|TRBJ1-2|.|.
CATAGDTRRDGYTF
TGTGCCACGGCCGGGGACACCCGGCGGGATGGCTACACCTTC
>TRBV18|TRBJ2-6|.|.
CASSPQRGAGISGANVLTF
TGTGCCAGCTCACCACAACGGGGGGCGGGGATCTCTGGGGCCAACGTCCTGACTTTC
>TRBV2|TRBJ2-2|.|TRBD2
CASLRPGTSDTGELFF
TGTGCCAGCTTACGCCCCGGGACTAGCGACACCGGGGAGCTGTTTTTT
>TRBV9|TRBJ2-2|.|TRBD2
CASSVIAGGPGTGELFF
TGTGCCAGCAGCGTAATAGCGGGAGGGCCTGGGACCGGGGAGCTGTTTTTT
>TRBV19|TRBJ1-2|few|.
CASSRTEIYGYTF
TGTGCCAGTAGTAGGACAGAAATCTATGGCTACACCTTC
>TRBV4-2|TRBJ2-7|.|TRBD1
CASSPRTGGYEQYF
TGTGCCAGCAGCCCCCGGACAGGGGGCTACGAGCAGTACTTC
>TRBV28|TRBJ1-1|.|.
CASSPGVGTEAFF
TGTGCCAGCAGCCCAGGGGTGGGCACTGAAGCTTTCTTT